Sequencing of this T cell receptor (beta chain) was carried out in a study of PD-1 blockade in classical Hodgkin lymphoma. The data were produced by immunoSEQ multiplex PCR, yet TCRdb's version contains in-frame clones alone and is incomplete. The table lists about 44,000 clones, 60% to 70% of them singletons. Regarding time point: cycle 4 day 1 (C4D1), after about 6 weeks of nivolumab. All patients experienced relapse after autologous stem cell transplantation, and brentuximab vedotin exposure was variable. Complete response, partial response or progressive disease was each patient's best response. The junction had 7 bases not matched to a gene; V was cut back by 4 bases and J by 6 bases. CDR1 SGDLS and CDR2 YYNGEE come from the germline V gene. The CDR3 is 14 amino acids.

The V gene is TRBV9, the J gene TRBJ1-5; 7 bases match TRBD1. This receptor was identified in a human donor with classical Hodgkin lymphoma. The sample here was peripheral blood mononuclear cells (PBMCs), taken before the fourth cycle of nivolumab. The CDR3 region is CASSITGVGQPQHF. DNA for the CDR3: TGTGCCAGCAGCATTACAGGGGTGGGTCAGCCCCAGCATTTT. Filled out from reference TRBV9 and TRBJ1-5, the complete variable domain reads DSGVTQTPKHLITATGQRVTLRCSPRSGDLSVYWYQQSLDQGLQFLIQYYNGEERAKGNILERFSAQQFPDLHSELNLSSLELGDSALYFCASSITGVGQPQHFGDGTRLSIL.